These T cell receptor beta chains were read from a single sample in a study of cytomegalovirus exposure and HLA in healthy donors. Assay: immunoSEQ multiplex PCR; the TCRdb copy retains only in-frame clones and omits some. The repertoire holds 55,000 to 70,000 clones, with about 60% as singletons. Sequenced material: PBMCs. Receptor source: a woman aged 50 to 60 in good health and CMV-seronegative. The CDR3 runs from the conserved cysteine through the conserved F or W. D genes are given only for firm matches. Only some rows state a clone size, as once, few, many or a class for expanded clones.

J,V,D,length,size,CDR3,DNA
TRBJ2-5,TRBV5-1,-,15,-,CASSPSGDLRETQYF,TGCGCCAGCAGCCCCTCCGGGGATCTGCGAGAGACCCAGTACTTC
TRBJ2-2,TRBV7-9,-,15,-,CASSFGSLGTGELFF,TGTGCCAGCAGCTTCGGGTCGTTGGGCACCGGGGAGCTGTTTTTT
TRBJ1-2,TRBV5-4,-,17,-,CASSSRYQTGPSQGYTF,TGTGCCAGCAGCTCCCGATACCAGACAGGACCCTCGCAAGGCTACACCTTC
TRBJ2-5,TRBV25-1,TRBD1,16,-,CASSERQGAIQETQYF,TGTGCCAGCAGTGAGCGGCAGGGGGCTATCCAAGAGACCCAGTACTTC
TRBJ2-7,TRBV18,TRBD2,15,-,CASSPGLANSYEQYF,TGTGCCAGCTCACCAGGACTAGCGAACTCCTACGAGCAGTACTTC
TRBJ2-5,TRBV15,TRBD2,15,-,CATSGYRAGAETQYF,TGTGCCACCAGCGGTTACCGAGCGGGAGCAGAGACCCAGTACTTC
TRBJ2-7,TRBV19,TRBD2,18,-,CASSMTSGPLPPSYEQYF,TGTGCCAGTAGTATGACTAGCGGCCCTCTTCCCCCCTCCTACGAGCAGTACTTC
TRBJ1-2,TRBV19,TRBD1,15,-,CASSISGTGESGYTF,TGTGCCAGTAGTATAAGTGGGACAGGCGAGAGTGGCTACACCTTC
TRBJ2-5,TRBV5-4,-,17,few,CASSPDRQASVQETQYF,TGTGCCAGCAGCCCCGATCGACAGGCCTCAGTCCAAGAGACCCAGTACTTC
TRBJ2-3,TRBV4-3,TRBD2,16,few,CASSQLLAGGADTQYF,TGCGCCAGCAGCCAATTACTAGCGGGAGGTGCAGATACGCAGTATTTT
TRBJ1-1,TRBV5-4,-,14,-,CASRVGGANTEAFF,TGTGCCAGCAGAGTGGGAGGGGCGAACACTGAAGCTTTCTTT
TRBJ2-1,TRBV7-9,TRBD1,15,-,CASSLAQGTYNEQFF,TGTGCCAGCAGCTTAGCACAGGGGACCTACAATGAGCAGTTCTTC
TRBJ1-1,TRBV5-5,TRBD1,14,few,CASSKGQGSTEAFF,TGTGCCAGCAGCAAGGGACAGGGGAGCACTGAAGCTTTCTTT
TRBJ2-7,TRBV7-9,TRBD2,17,-,CASSSPAWLAGGQEQYF,TGTGCCAGCAGCTCTCCCGCGTGGCTAGCGGGAGGGCAAGAGCAGTACTTC
TRBJ2-1,TRBV7-2,TRBD2,15,-,CASSSGREGRNEQFF,TGTGCCAGCAGCTCGGGGCGGGAGGGCCGGAATGAGCAGTTCTTC
TRBJ1-4,TRBV29-1,TRBD1,12,-,CSVGQGPEKLFF,TGCAGCGTTGGACAGGGTCCCGAAAAACTGTTTTTT
TRBJ1-3,TRBV6-5,-,14,-,CASLSFSSGNTIYF,TGTGCCAGTCTAAGCTTCTCCTCTGGAAACACCATATATTTT
TRBJ2-5,TRBV4-3,-,13,-,CASSQDEEETQYF,TGCGCCAGCAGCCAAGATGAGGAGGAGACCCAGTACTTC
TRBJ2-2,TRBV7-6,-,18,few,CASSLAISLAITTGELFF,TGTGCCAGCAGCTTAGCTATTTCCTTAGCCATAACCACCGGGGAGCTGTTTTTT
TRBJ1-1,TRBV7-9,TRBD1,14,-,CSSSQEDRGFVAFF,TGTTCCAGCAGCCAGGAGGACAGGGGATTTGTAGCTTTCTTT
TRBJ2-1,TRBV28,-,14,-,CASRPHGEGDEQFF,TGTGCCAGCAGGCCTCACGGAGAGGGAGATGAGCAGTTCTTC
TRBJ2-7,TRBV4-3,TRBD2,16,-,CASSREGLAGAGEQYF,TGCGCCAGCAGCCGCGAAGGACTAGCGGGAGCCGGTGAGCAGTACTTC
TRBJ1-2,TRBV7-2,-,13,-,CASSLVLRDGYTF,TGTGCCAGCAGCTTAGTTCTCCGGGATGGCTACACCTTC
TRBJ1-3,TRBV5-1,TRBD1,14,-,CASSPGQGGNTIYF,TGCGCCAGCAGCCCCGGACAGGGAGGAAACACCATATATTTT
TRBJ2-7,TRBV30,TRBD2,11,-,CAWRGGYEQYF,TGTGCCTGGAGGGGGGGGTACGAGCAGTACTTC
TRBJ1-4,TRBV5-1,TRBD1,14,-,CASSWTGGDEKLFF,TGCGCCAGCAGCTGGACAGGGGGTGATGAAAAACTGTTTTTT
TRBJ2-5,TRBV9,TRBD2,15,-,CASSVSPSGQETQYF,TGTGCCAGCAGCGTATCCCCTAGCGGCCAAGAGACCCAGTACTTC
TRBJ2-1,TRBV29-1,TRBD1,14,-,CSAGGTGSYNEQFF,TGCAGCGCCGGGGGGACAGGGTCCTACAATGAGCAGTTCTTC
TRBJ1-1,TRBV18,-,16,-,CASSPTVAGLGTEAFF,TGTGCCAGCTCACCAACTGTAGCGGGGCTGGGCACTGAAGCTTTCTTT
TRBJ1-2,TRBV1,-,18,-,CTSSHFSRCRPSRRGYTF,TGCACCAGCAGCCATTTCAGCCGTTGTAGGCCCTCAAGGAGGGGCTACACCTTC
TRBJ2-7,TRBV5-1,TRBD1,14,-,CASSSTGGGYEQYF,TGCGCCAGCAGCTCCACAGGGGGCGGCTACGAGCAGTACTTC
TRBJ1-1,TRBV6-6,-,13,-,CASSWTANTEAFF,TGTGCCAGCAGTTGGACAGCTAACACTGAAGCTTTCTTT
TRBJ1-2,TRBV11-3,-,14,-,CASSVSAGERGYTF,TGTGCCAGCAGCGTATCGGCAGGGGAAAGAGGCTACACCTTC
TRBJ2-1,TRBV5-1,TRBD2,15,-,CASSLELAGNNEQFF,TGCGCCAGCAGCTTGGAGCTAGCGGGAAACAATGAGCAGTTCTTC
TRBJ2-7,TRBV4-2,TRBD1,16,-,CASSPRPGQGAYEQYF,TGTGCCAGCAGCCCCCGGCCGGGACAGGGGGCCTACGAGCAGTACTTC
TRBJ1-5,TRBV6-5,-,13,-,CASSYTGVEPQHF,TGTGCCAGCAGTTACACCGGGGTTGAGCCCCAGCATTTT
TRBJ2-6,TRBV19,-,17,-,CASQNLRAGTGANVLTF,TGTGCCAGTCAGAACCTCAGAGCGGGTACTGGGGCCAACGTCCTGACTTTC